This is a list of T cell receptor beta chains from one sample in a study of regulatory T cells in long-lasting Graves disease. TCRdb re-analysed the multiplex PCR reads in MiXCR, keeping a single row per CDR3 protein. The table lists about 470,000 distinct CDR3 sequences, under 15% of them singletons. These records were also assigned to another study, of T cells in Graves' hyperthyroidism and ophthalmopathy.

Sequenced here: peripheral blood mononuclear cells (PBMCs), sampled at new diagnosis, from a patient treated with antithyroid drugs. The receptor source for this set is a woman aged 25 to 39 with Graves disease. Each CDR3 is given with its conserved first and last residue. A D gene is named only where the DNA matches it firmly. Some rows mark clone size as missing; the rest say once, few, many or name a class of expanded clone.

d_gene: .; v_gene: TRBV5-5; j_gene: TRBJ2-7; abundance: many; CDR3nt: TGTGCCAGCAGCTTATCCGGGAGGGGGCTTTACGAGCAGTACTTC; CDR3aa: CASSLSGRGLYEQYF
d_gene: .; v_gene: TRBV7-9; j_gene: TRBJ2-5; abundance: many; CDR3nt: TGTGCCAGCAGCTTACTGGAGACCCAGTACTTC; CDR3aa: CASSLLETQYF
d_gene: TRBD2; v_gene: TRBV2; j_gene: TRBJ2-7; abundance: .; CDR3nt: TGTGCCCTACGACTAGCGGGAGGGGACTCCTACGAGCAGTACTTC; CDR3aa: CALRLAGGDSYEQYF
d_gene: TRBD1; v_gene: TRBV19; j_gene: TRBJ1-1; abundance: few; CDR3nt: TGTGCCAGTAGTACGGGACAGGGGGGAACTGAAGCTTTCTTT; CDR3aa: CASSTGQGGTEAFF
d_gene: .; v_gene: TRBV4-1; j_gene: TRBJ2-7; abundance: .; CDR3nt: TGCGCCAGCAGCCCCGAGGGAGGAGGCGAGCAGTACTTC; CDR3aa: CASSPEGGGEQYF
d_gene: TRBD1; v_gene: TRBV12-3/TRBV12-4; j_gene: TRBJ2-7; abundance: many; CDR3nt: TGTGCCAGCAGCCAAGGGACAGGCTCCTACGAGCAGTACTTC; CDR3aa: CASSQGTGSYEQYF
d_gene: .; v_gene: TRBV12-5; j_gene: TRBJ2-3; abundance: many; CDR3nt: TGTGCCAGCGGGTCCTCTGGGGATACGCAGTATTTT; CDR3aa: CASGSSGDTQYF
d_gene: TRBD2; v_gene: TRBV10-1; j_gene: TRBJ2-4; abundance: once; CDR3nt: TGCGCCAGCAGTGACGGGACTAGCGGGAGATCGAACATTCAGTACTTC; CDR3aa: CASSDGTSGRSNIQYF
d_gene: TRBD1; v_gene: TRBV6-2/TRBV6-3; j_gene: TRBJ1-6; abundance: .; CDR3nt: TGTGCCAGCAGACAGGGGAGCTCCTATAATTCACCCCTCCACTTT; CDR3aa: CASRQGSSYNSPLHF
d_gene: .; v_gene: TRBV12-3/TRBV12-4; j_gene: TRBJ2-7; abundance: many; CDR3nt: TGTGCCAGCAGTTCGAGACAGGACGAGCAGTACTTC; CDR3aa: CASSSRQDEQYF
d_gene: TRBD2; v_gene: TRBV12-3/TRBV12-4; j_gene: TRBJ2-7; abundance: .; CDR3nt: TGTGCCAGCCGCCCCTCCGGGGGGAACTACGAGCAGTACTTC; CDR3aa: CASRPSGGNYEQYF
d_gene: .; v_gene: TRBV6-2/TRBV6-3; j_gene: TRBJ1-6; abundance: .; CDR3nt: TGTGCCAGCAGTTCACAGGGCCAACTTTATAATTCACCCCTCCACTTT; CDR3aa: CASSSQGQLYNSPLHF
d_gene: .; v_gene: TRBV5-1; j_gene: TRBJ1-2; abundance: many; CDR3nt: TGCGCCAGCAGCTTGGAGGCCCAAACAGGGTCCAACTATGGCTACACCTTC; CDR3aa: CASSLEAQTGSNYGYTF
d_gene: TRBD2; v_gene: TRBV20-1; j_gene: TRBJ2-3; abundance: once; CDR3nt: TGCAGTGCGCCCATGACTAGCGGGCCCGCAGATACGCAGTATTTT; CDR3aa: CSAPMTSGPADTQYF
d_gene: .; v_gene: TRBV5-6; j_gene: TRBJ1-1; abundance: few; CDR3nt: TGTGCCAGCAGCACCGGACAGAGTGAAGCTTTCTTT; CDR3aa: CASSTGQSEAFF
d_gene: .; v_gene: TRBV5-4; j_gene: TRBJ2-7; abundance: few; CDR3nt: TGTGCCAGCAGCTTTGAGGCAGGGCTCTACGAGCAGTACTTC; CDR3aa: CASSFEAGLYEQYF
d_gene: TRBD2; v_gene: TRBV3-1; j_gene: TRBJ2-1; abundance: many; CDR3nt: TGTGCCAGCAGCCACAACTCGGGACTAGGCCACAATGAGCAGTTCTTC; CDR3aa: CASSHNSGLGHNEQFF
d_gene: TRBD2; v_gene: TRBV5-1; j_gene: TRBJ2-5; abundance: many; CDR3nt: TGCGCCAGCAGCCTCCGTTTAGCGGGAAGCGGGAGAGAGACCCAGTACTTC; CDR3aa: CASSLRLAGSGRETQYF
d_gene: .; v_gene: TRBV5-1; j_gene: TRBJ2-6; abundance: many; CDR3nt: TGCGCCAGCAGCTATGTAGCAGGGAACTCCGGGGCCAACGTCCTGACTTTC; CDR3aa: CASSYVAGNSGANVLTF
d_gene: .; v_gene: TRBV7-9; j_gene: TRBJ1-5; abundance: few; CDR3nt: TGTGCCAGCAACGTGGTCCAGAAATTAGGGGTTGGCAATCAGCCCCAGCATTTT; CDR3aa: CASNVVQKLGVGNQPQHF
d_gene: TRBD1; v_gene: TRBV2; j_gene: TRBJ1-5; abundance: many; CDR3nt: TGTGCCAGCAGTGAACTGGACAGGAGCAATCAGCCCCAGCATTTT; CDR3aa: CASSELDRSNQPQHF
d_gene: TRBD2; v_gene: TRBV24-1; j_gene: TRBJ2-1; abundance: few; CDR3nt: TGTGCCACCAGTGATTTGCGGGCGGGAGGGCATGAGCAGTTCTTC; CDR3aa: CATSDLRAGGHEQFF
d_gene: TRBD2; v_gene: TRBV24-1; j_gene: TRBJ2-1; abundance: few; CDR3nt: TGTGCCACCAGTGATTGGGGTAGCGGGAGGTCCTACAATGAGCAGTTCTTC; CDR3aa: CATSDWGSGRSYNEQFF
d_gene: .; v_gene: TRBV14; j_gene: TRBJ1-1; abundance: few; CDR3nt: TGTGCCAGCAGCCACCCCCGCGGGCAGGGTGGGACTGAAGCTTTCTTT; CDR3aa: CASSHPRGQGGTEAFF
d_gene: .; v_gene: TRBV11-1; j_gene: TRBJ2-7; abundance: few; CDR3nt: TGTGCCAGCAGCTCAGGCCCGAAGAGCTCCTACGAGCAGTACTTC; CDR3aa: CASSSGPKSSYEQYF
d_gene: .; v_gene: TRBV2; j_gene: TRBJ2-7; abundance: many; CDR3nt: TGTGCCAGCACGCGGCGACAGTCCGAGCAGTACTTC; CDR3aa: CASTRRQSEQYF
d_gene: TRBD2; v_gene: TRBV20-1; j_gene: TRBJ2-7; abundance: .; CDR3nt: TGCAGTGCTAGAGCTTATGTGGGACTAGCGGCGTCAGACTCCTACGAGCAGTACTTC; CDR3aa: CSARAYVGLAASDSYEQYF
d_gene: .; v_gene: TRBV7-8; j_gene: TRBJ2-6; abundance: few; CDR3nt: TGTGCCAGCAGCTTAGAATATGCAGGCTCTGGGGCCAACGTCCTGACTTTC; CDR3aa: CASSLEYAGSGANVLTF
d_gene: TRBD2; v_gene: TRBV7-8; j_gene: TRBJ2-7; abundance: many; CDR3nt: TGTGCCAGCAGCTTGAGGGGGGCCGGGACTAGCGGGATTAATTTCTACGAGCAGTACTTC; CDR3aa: CASSLRGAGTSGINFYEQYF
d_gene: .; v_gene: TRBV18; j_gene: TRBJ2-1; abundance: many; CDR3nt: TGTGCCAGCTCAATGGGTCCTAGTACCCACAATGAGCAGTTCTTC; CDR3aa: CASSMGPSTHNEQFF
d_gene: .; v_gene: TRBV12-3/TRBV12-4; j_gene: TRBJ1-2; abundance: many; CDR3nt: TGTGCCATCCTAGGGGACATCTATGGCTACACCTTC; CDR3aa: CAILGDIYGYTF
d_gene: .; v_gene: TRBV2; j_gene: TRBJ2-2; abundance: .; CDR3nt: TGTGCCAGCGGCGGGCTCGGGAACACCGGGGAGCTGTTTTTT; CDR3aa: CASGGLGNTGELFF
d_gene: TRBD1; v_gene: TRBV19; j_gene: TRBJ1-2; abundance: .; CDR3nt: TGTGCCAGTAGTATTGACAGGGGACCCTCCTATGGCTACACCTTC; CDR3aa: CASSIDRGPSYGYTF
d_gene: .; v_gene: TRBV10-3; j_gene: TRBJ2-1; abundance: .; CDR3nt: TGTGCCATCAGTCCGACGGGCGGGGCTTCCTACAATGAGCAGTTCTTC; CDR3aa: CAISPTGGASYNEQFF
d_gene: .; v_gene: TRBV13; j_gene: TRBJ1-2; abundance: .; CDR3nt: TGTGCCAGCACCCCCGGCGGGGGGCTTAAGAGCTACACCTTC; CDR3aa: CASTPGGGLKSYTF
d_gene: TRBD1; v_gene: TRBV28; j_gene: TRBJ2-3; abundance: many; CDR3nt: TGTGCCAGCAGCAGTGAAAGGACAGGCACTAGCACAGATACGCAGTATTTT; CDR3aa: CASSSERTGTSTDTQYF
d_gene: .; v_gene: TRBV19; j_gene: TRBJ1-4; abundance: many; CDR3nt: TGTGCCAGTAGTCTCCACGCGGATTTAACTAATGAAAAACTGTTTTTT; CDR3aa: CASSLHADLTNEKLFF
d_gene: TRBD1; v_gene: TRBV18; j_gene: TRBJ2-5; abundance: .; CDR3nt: TGTGCCAGCTCACCAGCGACAGGGGGCGGTGAGACCCAGTACTTC; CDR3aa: CASSPATGGGETQYF
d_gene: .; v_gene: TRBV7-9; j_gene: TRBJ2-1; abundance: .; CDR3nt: TGTGCCAGCAGCCCCGGGACTTCCAAATACAATGAGCAGTTCTTC; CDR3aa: CASSPGTSKYNEQFF
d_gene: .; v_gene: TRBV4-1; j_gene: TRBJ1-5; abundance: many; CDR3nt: TGCGCCAGCAGCCACCCGGGGTACAATCAGCCCCAGCATTTT; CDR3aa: CASSHPGYNQPQHF
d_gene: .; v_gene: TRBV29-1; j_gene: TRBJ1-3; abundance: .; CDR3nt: TGCAGCGTTGCGAGTCAGGGTGGCGGAAACACCACATATTTT; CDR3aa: CSVASQGGGNTTYF
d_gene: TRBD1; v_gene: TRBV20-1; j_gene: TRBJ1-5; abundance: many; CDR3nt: TGCAGTGCTAGACGACTGGACAGGGACAGCAATCAGCCCCAGCATTTT; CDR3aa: CSARRLDRDSNQPQHF
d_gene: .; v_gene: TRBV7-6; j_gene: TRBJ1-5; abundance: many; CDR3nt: TGTGCCAGCAGCGCCGGGGGGGATCAGCCCCAGCATTTT; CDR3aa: CASSAGGDQPQHF
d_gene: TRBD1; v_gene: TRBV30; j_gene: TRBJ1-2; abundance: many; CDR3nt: TGTGCCTGGAGCACTACCTCGACAGGGCCCTATGGCTACACCTTC; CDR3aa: CAWSTTSTGPYGYTF
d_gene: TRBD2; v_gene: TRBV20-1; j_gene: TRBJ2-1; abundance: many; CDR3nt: TGCAGTGCTAGAGCCCTTAGAACTAGCGGGAGCTCCTACAATGAGCAGTTCTTC; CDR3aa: CSARALRTSGSSYNEQFF
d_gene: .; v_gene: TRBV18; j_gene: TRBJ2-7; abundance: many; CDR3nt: TGTGCCAGCTCGGACGGCACCGAGCAGTACTTC; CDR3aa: CASSDGTEQYF
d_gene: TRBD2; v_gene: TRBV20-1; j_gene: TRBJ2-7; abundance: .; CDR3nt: TGCAGTGCTCAAATCACTAGCGGGAGTAGGGCTTACTCCTACGAGCAGTACTTC; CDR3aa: CSAQITSGSRAYSYEQYF
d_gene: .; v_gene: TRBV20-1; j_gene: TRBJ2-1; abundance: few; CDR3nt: TGCAGTGCTGACCTTTCCCGGACTGGGAAGTTCTTC; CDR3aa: CSADLSRTGKFF
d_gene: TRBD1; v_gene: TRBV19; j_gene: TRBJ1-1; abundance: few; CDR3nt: TGTGCCAGTAGTATTGCGGGGTTGACAGGGGTCGACACTGAAGCTTTCTTT; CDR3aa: CASSIAGLTGVDTEAFF
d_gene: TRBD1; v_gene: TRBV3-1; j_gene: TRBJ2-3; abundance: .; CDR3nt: TGTGCCAGCAGTCCAACACAGGGGGCCCGCACAGATACGCAGTATTTT; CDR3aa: CASSPTQGARTDTQYF